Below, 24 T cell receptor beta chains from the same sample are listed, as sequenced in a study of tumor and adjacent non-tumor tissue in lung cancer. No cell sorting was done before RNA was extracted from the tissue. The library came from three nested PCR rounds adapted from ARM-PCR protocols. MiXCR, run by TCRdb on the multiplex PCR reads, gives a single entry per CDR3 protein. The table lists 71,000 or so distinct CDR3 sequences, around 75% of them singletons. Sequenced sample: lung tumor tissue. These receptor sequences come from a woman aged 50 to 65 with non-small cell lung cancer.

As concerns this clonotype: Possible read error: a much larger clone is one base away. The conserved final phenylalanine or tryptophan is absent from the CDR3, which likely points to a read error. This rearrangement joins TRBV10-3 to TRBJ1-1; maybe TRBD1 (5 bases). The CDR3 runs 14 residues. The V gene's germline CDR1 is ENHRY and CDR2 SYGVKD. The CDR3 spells CVISESDLGLEAFL. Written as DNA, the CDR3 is TGTGTCATCAGTGAGTCCGACCTGGGGCTGGAGGCTTTCTTG.

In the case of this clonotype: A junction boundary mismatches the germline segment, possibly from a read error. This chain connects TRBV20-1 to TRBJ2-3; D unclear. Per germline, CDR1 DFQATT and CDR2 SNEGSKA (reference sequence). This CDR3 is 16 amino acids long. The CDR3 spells CSARSEKPDYTETQYF. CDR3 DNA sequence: TGCAGTGCTAGATCGGAAAAGCCTGATTACACAGAAACGCAGTATTTT.

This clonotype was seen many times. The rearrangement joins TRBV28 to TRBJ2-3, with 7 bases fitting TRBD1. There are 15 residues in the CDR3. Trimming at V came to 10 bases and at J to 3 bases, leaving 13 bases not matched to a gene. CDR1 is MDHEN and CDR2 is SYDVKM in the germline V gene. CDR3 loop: CATMNPTGLTDTQYF. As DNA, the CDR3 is TGTGCCACGATGAACCCGACAGGGCTGACAGATACGCAGTATTTT.

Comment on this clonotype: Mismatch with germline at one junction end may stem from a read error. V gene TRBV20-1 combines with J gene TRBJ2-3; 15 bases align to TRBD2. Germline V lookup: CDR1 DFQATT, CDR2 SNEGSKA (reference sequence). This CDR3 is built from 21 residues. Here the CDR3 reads CSTRQPRSGTSGRWGTDTQYF. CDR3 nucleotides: TGCAGTACTAGACAACCCCGGTCCGGGACTAGCGGGAGGTGGGGCACAGATACGCAGTATTTT.

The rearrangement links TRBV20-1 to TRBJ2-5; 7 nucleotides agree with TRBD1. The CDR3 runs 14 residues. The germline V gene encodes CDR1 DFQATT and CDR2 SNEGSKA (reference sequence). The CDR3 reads CRAQGRGYQETQYF. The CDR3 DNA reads TGCAGAGCTCAAGGCAGGGGGTATCAAGAGACCCAGTACTTC.

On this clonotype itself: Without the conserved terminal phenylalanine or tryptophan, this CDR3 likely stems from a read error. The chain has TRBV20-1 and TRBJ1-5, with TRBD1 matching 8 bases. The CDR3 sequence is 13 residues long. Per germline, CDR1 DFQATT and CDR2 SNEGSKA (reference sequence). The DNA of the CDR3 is TGCAGTGCTACCACAGGGGGTAATCAACCCCAGCATCTT. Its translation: CSATTGGNQPQHL.

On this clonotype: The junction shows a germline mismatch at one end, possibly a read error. In nucleotides, the CDR3 is TGTGCCAGGAGTTACACGACAGGAGAGGACTCACCCTTCCACTTT. This encodes CARSYTTGEDSPFHF. The V call is TRBV6-5, the J call TRBJ1-6; TRBD1 is a possible D gene (6 bases). Germline V gene data show CDR1 as MNHEY and CDR2 as SVGAGI. The CDR3 runs to 15 residues.

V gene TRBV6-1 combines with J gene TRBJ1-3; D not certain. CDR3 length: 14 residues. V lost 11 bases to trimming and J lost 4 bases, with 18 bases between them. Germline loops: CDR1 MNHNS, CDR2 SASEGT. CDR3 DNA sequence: TGTGCCGGCAATGCTTTAGGGATCGGAAACACCATATATTTT. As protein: CAGNALGIGNTIYF.

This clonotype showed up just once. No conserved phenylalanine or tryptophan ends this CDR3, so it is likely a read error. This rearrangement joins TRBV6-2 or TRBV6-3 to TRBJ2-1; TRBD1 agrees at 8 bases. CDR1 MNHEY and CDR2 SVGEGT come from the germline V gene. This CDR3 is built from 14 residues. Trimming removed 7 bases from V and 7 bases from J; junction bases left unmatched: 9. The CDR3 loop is CASNLQGEYNEQFI. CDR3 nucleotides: TGTGCCAGCAACCTACAGGGGGAATATAATGAGCAGTTCATC.

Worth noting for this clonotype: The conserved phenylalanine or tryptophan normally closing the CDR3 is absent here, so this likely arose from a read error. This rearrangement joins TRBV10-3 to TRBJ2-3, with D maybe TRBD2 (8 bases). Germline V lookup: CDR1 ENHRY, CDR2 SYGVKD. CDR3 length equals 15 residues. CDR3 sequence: CAISGGLGGTDTQYL. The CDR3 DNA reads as TGTGCCATCAGTGGGGGACTAGGGGGCACGGATACGCAGTATCTT.

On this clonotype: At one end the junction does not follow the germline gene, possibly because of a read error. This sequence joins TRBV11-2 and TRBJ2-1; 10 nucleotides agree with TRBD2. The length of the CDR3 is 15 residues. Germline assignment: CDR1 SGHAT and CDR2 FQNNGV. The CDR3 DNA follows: TGTGCCAGCAGCATTATAGCGGGAGGAAACAATGAGCTGTTCTTC. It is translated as CASSIIAGGNNELFF.

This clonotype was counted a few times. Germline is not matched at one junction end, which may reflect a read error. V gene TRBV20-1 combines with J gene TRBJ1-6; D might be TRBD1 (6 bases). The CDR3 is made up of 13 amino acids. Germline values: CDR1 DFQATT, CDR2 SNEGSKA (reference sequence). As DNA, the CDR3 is TGCAGTGCTAGGGGACATGGGAATTCATCCCTCCACTTT. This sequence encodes CSARGHGNSSLHF.

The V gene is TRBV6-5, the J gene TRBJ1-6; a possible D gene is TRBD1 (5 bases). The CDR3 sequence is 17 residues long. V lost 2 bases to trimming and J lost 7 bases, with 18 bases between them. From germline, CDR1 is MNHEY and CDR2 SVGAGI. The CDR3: CASSYPLWQGDNSPLHF. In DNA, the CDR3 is TGTGCCAGCAGTTACCCCCTCTGGCAGGGAGACAATTCACCCCTCCACTTT.

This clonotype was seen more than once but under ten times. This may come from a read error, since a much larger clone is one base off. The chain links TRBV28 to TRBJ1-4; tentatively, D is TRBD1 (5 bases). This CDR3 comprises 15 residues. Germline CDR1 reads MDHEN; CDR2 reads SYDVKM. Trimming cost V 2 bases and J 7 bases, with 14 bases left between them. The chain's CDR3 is CASSLLGQGSEKLFF. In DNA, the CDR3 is TGTGCCAGCAGTTTACTCGGGCAGGGTAGTGAAAAACTGTTTTTT.

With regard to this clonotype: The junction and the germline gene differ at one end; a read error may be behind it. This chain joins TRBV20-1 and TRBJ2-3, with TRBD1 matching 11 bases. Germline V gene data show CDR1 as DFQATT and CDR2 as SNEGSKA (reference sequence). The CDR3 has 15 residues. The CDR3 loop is CSVPGTGGNTDTQYF. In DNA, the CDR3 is TGCAGTGTTCCAGGGACAGGGGGAAACACAGATACGCAGTATTTC.

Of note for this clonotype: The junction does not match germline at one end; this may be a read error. For the CDR3, the DNA is TGCAGTGCTAGAGATTCGAGCAATAGCACAGATACGCAGTGTTTT. Protein: CSARDSSNSTDTQCF. The rearrangement joins TRBV20-1 to TRBJ2-3; D is ambiguous. Germline V lookup: CDR1 DFQATT, CDR2 SNEGSKA (reference sequence). The CDR3 covers 15 residues.

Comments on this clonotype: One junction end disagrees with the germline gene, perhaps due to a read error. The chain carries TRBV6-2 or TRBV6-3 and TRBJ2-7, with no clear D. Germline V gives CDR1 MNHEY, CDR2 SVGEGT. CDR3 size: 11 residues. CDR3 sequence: CASADRVEQYF. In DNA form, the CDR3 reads TGTGCCAGCGCGGATCGGGTTGAGCAATACTTC.

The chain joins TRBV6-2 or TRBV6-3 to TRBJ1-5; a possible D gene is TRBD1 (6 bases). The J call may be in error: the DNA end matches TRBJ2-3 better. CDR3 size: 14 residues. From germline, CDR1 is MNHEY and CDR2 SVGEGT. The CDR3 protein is CASRYVGQNQPQYF. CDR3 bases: TGTGCCAGCAGATACGTGGGACAAAATCAGCCACAGTATTTT.

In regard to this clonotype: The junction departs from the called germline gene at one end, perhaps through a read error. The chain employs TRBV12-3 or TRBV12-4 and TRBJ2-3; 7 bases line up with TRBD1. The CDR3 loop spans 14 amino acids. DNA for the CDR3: TGTGCCAGCAGGGAACAGGGGACCACAGATTCGCAGTATTTT. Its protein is CASREQGTTDSQYF.

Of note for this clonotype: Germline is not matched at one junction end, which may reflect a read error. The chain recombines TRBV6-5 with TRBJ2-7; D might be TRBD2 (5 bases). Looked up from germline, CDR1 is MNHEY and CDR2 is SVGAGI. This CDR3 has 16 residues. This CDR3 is CARSFGLSYWDYEQYF. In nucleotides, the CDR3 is TGTGCCAGGAGTTTCGGACTGTCCTACTGGGACTACGAGCAGTACTTC.

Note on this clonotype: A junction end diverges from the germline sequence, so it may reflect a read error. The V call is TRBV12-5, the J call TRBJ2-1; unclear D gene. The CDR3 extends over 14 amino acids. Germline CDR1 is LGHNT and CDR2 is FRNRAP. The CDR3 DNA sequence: TGTGCTAGTTGTTTGGAAGGGCTAGGATCTGAGCAGTTCTTC. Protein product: CASCLEGLGSEQFF.

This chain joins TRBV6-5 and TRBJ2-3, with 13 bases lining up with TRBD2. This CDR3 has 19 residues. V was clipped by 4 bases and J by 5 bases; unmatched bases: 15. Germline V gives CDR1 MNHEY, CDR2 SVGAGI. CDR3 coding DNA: TGTGCCAGCAGTTTCAGGGGGCCGGGACTAGCGGGAAGGTTAGATACGCAGTATTTT. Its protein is CASSFRGPGLAGRLDTQYF.

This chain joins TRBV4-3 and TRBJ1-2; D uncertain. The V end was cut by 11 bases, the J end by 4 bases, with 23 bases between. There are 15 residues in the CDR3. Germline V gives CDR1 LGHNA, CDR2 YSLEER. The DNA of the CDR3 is TGCGCCTGTAGCCAAGATTGGAATAATATCTATGGCTACACCTTC. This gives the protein CACSQDWNNIYGYTF.

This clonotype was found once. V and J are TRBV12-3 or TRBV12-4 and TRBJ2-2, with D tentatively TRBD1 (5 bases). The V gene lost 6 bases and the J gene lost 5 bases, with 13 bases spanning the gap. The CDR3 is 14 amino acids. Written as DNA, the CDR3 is TGTGCCAGCAGCACGACAGAGGTTACCGGGGAGCTGTTTTTT. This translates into CASSTTEVTGELFF.